Detailed here is one T cell receptor (beta chain). The entry originates in a study of blood T cell repertoires in COVID-19. Across the study: Whether acute or convalescent, the COVID-19 samples came from the United States, Italy and Spain. T cells, B-cell-depleted T cells, or PBMCs provided the cDNA or gDNA that served as material.

CDR1 and CDR2 (germline): SGHRS, YFSETQ. V was clipped by 0 bases and J by 8 bases, with 6 bases between them. This CDR3 has 12 residues. Libraries were prepared by immunoSEQ multiplex PCR; TCRdb keeps only in-frame clonotypes and omits some of them. Among some 100,000 clones listed, around 90% were seen once. The source is a woman aged 55 to 70 with acute or convalescent COVID-19. The specimen sequenced was peripheral blood. This rearrangement joins TRBV5-1 to TRBJ2-1; maybe TRBD1 (5 bases). The CDR3 coding sequence is TGCGCCAGCAGCTTGGGGGGCGATGAGCAGTTCTTC. This translates into CASSLGGDEQFF.